This TCR beta chain originates from a study of blood T cell repertoires in COVID-19. Study overall: The origin of the acute and convalescent COVID-19 samples was the United States, Italy and Spain. T cells, B-cell-depleted T cells, or PBMCs provided the cDNA or gDNA that served as material.

The length of the CDR3 is 13 residues. The V and J ends lost 2 bases and 6 bases, in that order; junction bases with no gene match: 3. In germline, CDR1 is SGHTA, CDR2 FQGTGA. As processed by the authors: Amplified reference gene primers provided the basis for estimating nucleated cell counts. Assay: immunoSEQ multiplex PCR; the TCRdb copy retains only in-frame clones and omits some. D and trimming were read from the DNA, whereas the V and J calls and clone size are those reported in that table. The table shows about 110,000 clones, with over 75% occurring only once. This clone has more than one count but fewer than ten.

This sequence joins TRBV7-3 and TRBJ1-2; 7 positions agree with TRBD1. This TCR derives from a woman in her forties or fifties with acute or convalescent COVID-19. The sample taken for sequencing was peripheral blood. The CDR3 region is CASSLEQGNGYTF. In nucleotides, the CDR3 is TGTGCCAGCAGCTTAGAACAGGGGAATGGCTACACCTTC.